This T cell receptor (beta chain) was identified in a study of OX40 agonist ivuxolimab in advanced cancers. Looking at the study overall: Checkpoint inhibitors had been given previously to 40% of patients.

There are 14 residues in the CDR3. Trimming shortened V by 0 bases and J by 3 bases, and 8 bases separated the two germline ends. Germline V gene sequence: CDR1 SGHNT, CDR2 YENEEA. General study results and limits: Expanded clones tended on average to be more numerous among CD8+ T cells than CD4+. Blood T cells, both CD4+ and CD8+, expanded clonally by week 6 at 0.1 to 3.0 mg/kg.

TCRdb's table, derived via immunoSEQ multiplex PCR, lists solely in-frame clones and lacks some. Found here are over 85,000 clones, around 94% of them singletons; the top ten hold 0.26%. Notes on this clone: Its antigen is not known.

The rearrangement links TRBV11-3 to TRBJ1-1, with D hard to call. The starting material was CD4+ or CD8+ T cells sorted from blood, obtained in a trial of the OX40 agonist ivuxolimab. The TCR originated in an adult with an advanced solid tumor such as melanoma, head and neck, liver or kidney cancer. In DNA form, the CDR3 reads TGTGCCAGCAGCTTAGATGGGAGGGACACTGAAGCTTTCTTT. It translates to CASSLDGRDTEAFF.